This T cell receptor (beta chain) was retrieved from a study of blood T cell repertoires in COVID-19. The V gene end was trimmed by 3 bases and the J gene end by 6 bases; junction bases not matched to a gene: 2. The germline CDR1 and CDR2 sequences are LGHNA and YNFKEQ. The CDR3 loop spans 13 amino acids. Assay: immunoSEQ multiplex PCR; the TCRdb copy retains only in-frame clones and omits some. This sample has around 200,000 clones, with around 81% found just once. This clonotype was obtained from a man in his forties or fifties with active or convalescent COVID-19. Specimen: peripheral blood. This sequence joins TRBV4-2 and TRBJ2-3, with 8 bases matching TRBD2. CDR3 amino acids: CASSQRLADTQYF. The DNA for the CDR3 is TGTGCCAGCAGCCAGCGACTAGCGGATACGCAGTATTTT.